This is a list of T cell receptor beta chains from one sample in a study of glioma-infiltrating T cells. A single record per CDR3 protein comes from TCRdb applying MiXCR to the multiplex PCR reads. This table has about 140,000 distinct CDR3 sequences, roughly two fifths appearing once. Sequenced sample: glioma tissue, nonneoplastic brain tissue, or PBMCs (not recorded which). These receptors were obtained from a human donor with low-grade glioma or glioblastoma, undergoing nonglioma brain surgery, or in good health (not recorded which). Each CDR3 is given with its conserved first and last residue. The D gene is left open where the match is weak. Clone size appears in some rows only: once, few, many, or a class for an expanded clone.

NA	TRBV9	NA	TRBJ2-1	CASSVDLKGNEQFF	TGTGCCAGCAGCGTAGATTTAAAGGGGAATGAGCAGTTCTTC
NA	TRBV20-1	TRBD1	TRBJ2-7	CSALTGSSYEQYF	TGCAGTGCCCTGACAGGGAGCTCCTACGAGCAGTACTTC
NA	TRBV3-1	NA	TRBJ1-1	CASSQRSPTEAFF	TGTGCCAGCAGCCAGAGGTCCCCCACTGAAGCTTTCTTT
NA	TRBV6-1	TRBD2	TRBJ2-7	CASSYAGDEQYF	TGTGCCAGCAGTTACGCGGGAGACGAGCAGTACTTC
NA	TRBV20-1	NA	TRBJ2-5	CSAREMTGPQETQYF	TGCAGTGCTAGAGAGATGACAGGCCCCCAAGAGACCCAGTACTTC
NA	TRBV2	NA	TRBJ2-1	CASSFRRTDNDQFF	TGTGCCAGCAGCTTCAGGAGAACGGACAATGACCAGTTCTTC
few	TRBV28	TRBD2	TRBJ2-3	CASRGGGLSTDTQYF	TGTGCCAGCAGGGGGGGGGGTTTGAGCACAGATACGCAGTATTTT
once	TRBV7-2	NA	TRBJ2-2	CASSLALTGELFF	TGTGCCAGCAGCTTAGCCCTCACCGGGGAGCTGTTTTTT
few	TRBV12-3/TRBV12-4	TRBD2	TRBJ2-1	CASSLSTSANNEQFF	TGTGCCAGCAGTCTATCGACTAGCGCCAACAATGAGCAGTTCTTC
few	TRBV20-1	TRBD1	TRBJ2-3	CSALTGNTDTQYF	TGCAGTGCACTGACAGGGAACACAGATACGCAGTATTTT
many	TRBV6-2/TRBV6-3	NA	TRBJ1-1	CASSYGTEAFF	TGTGCCAGCAGTTACGGTACTGAAGCTTTCTTT
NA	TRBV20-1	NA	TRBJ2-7	CSAREDRVGLREQYF	TGCAGTGCTAGAGAGGATAGAGTGGGTTTGCGCGAGCAGTACTTC
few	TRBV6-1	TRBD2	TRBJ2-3	CASSLSGAGTDTQYF	TGTGCCAGCAGTCTAAGCGGGGCCGGCACAGATACGCAGTATTTT
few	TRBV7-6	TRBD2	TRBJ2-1	CASSPLAGEGNEQFF	TGTGCCAGCAGTCCGCTAGCGGGAGAGGGCAATGAGCAGTTCTTC
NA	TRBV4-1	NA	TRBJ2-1	CASSQDLERISSYNEQFF	TGCGCCAGCAGCCAAGATTTAGAGCGGATAAGCTCCTACAATGAGCAGTTCTTC
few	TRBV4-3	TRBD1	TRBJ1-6	CASSQDSAGGSPLHF	TGCGCCAGCAGCCAAGATTCGGCAGGGGGTTCACCCCTCCACTTT
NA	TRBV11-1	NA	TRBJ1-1	CASSSRMGAEAFF	TGTGCCAGCAGCTCTCGGATGGGGGCTGAAGCTTTCTTT
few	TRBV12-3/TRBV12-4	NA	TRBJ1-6	CASARGNSPLHF	TGTGCCAGCGCTCGGGGTAATTCACCCCTCCACTTT
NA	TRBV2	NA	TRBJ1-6	CASSGTVRNSPLHF	TGTGCCAGCAGTGGGACAGTCCGTAATTCACCCCTCCACTTT
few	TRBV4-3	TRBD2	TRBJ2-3	CASSQDLAGGSSTDTQYF	TGCGCCAGCAGCCAAGATCTAGCGGGAGGGTCTAGCACAGATACGCAGTATTTT
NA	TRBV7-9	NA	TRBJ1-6	CASSQDPLGNSPLHF	TGTGCCAGCAGCCAAGATCCCCTAGGCAATTCACCCCTCCACTTT
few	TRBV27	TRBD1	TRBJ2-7	CASRSWDRGRLEQYF	TGTGCCAGCAGATCCTGGGACAGGGGAAGACTCGAGCAGTACTTC
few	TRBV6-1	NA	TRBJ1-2	CASSPTGWNYGYTF	TGTGCCAGCAGCCCCACAGGGTGGAACTATGGCTACACCTTC
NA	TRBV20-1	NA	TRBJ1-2	CSARDLTNYGYTF	TGCAGTGCTAGAGATCTGACTAACTATGGCTACACCTTC
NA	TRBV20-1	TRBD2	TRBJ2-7	CSAASPGTSGREQYF	TGCAGTGCTGCGTCTCCCGGGACTAGCGGGCGCGAGCAGTACTTC
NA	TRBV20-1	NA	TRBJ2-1	CSGRAGYNEQFF	TGCAGTGGGAGGGCAGGTTACAATGAGCAGTTCTTC
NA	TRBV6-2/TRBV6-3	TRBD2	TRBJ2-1	CASTPGLVLSEQFF	TGTGCCAGCACCCCGGGACTAGTGTTATCCGAGCAGTTCTTC
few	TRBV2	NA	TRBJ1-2	CASSVVYGYTF	TGTGCCAGCAGTGTTGTCTATGGCTACACCTTC
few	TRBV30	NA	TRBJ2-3	CAWSGRRVTDTQYF	TGTGCCTGGAGTGGGCGTCGGGTCACAGATACGCAGTATTTT
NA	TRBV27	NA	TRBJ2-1	CASSLRGSYNEQFF	TGTGCCAGCAGTCTTAGGGGCTCCTACAATGAGCAGTTCTTC
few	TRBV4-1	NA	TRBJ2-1	CASSQAVGQGYSEQFF	TGCGCCAGCAGCCAAGCGGTAGGGCAGGGGTACAGTGAGCAGTTCTTC
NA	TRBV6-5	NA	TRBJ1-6	CASRLGIGGPNSPLHF	TGTGCCAGCAGGCTGGGGATCGGGGGACCCAATTCACCCCTCCACTTT
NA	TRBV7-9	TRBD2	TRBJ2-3	CASGFGAGATDTQYF	TGTGCCAGCGGCTTTGGAGCGGGGGCCACAGATACGCAGTATTTT
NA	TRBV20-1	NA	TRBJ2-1	CSARDVIPESSYNEQFF	TGCAGTGCTAGAGATGTAATTCCCGAGAGCTCCTACAATGAGCAGTTCTTC
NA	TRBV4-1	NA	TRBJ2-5	CASSQVTRDFKETQYF	TGCGCCAGCAGCCAGGTTACACGGGACTTCAAAGAGACCCAGTACTTC
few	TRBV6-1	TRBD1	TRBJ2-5	CASSRGQGALETQYF	TGTGCCAGCAGTAGGGGACAGGGGGCGTTGGAGACCCAGTACTTC
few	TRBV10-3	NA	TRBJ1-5	CAIRGFESNQPQHF	TGTGCCATCAGAGGGTTCGAAAGCAATCAGCCCCAGCATTTT
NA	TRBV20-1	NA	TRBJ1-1	CSGRRQLNTEAFF	TGCAGTGGGAGAAGACAGCTGAACACTGAAGCTTTCTTT
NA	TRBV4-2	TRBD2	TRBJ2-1	CASSPAASGIYNEQFF	TGTGCCAGCAGCCCTGCGGCTAGCGGGATCTACAATGAGCAGTTCTTC
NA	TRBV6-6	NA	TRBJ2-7	CASSYAGDPYEQYF	TGTGCCAGCAGTTACGCAGGGGACCCCTACGAGCAGTACTTC
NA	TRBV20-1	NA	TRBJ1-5	CSALGISNQPQHF	TGCAGTGCCCTCGGAATTTCCAATCAGCCCCAGCATTTT
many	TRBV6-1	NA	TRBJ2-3	CASRPGTTRGDTQYF	TGTGCCAGCAGACCGGGGACAACCCGAGGAGATACGCAGTATTTT
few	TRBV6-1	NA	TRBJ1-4	CASSPGRLRSDEKLFF	TGTGCCAGCAGTCCGGGACGCCTGAGGTCGGATGAAAAACTGTTTTTT
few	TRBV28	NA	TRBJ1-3	CASRTKLGAGGNTIYF	TGTGCCAGCAGAACCAAATTGGGGGCAGGTGGAAACACCATATATTTT
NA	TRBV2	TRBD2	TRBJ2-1	CASREATSAFSYNEQFF	TGTGCCAGCAGGGAAGCGACTAGCGCGTTCTCCTACAATGAGCAGTTCTTC
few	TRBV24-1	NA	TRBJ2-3	CATSDWSTDTQYF	TGTGCCACCAGTGATTGGAGTACAGATACGCAGTATTTT
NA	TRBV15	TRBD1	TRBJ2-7	CATSRGWGQGALSGQYF	TGTGCCACCAGCAGAGGTTGGGGACAGGGGGCGTTGTCCGGGCAGTACTTC
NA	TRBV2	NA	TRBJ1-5	CASSASTLSNQPQHF	TGTGCCAGCAGTGCGAGTACCCTTAGCAATCAGCCCCAGCATTTT
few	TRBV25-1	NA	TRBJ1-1	CASSEGFRAFF	TGTGCCAGCAGTGAAGGGTTTCGGGCTTTCTTT
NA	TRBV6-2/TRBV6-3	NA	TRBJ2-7	CASGYPVDGWGEQYF	TGTGCCAGCGGTTACCCCGTTGATGGTTGGGGCGAGCAGTACTTC
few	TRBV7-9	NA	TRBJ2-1	CASSLPGHEQFF	TGTGCCAGCAGCTTACCCGGGCATGAGCAGTTCTTC
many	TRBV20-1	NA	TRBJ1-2	CSAFKTAGYTF	TGCAGTGCTTTCAAGACAGCTGGCTACACCTTC
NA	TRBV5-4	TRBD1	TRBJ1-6	CASRPDRASPLHF	TGTGCCAGCAGACCTGACAGGGCTTCACCCCTCCACTTT